What follows is one TCR beta chain and its context. The table came from immunoSEQ multiplex PCR; TCRdb's copy has only in-frame clones and leaves some out. This repertoire shows about 250,000 clones, 70% to 90% found once; its top ten account for approximately 9%. The CDR3 runs to 18 residues. V dropped 5 bases and J dropped 3; count of bases not matched to a gene: 14. Germline CDR1 MGHDK, CDR2 SYGVNS. The source of the sample is a study of blood T cell repertoires in COVID-19. For the study at large: COVID-19 samples, acute and convalescent, were from the United States, Italy and Spain.

The V gene is TRBV25-1, the J gene TRBJ2-1, with 9 bases fitting TRBD1. Sequencing input: PBMCs or T cells enriched from blood (not recorded which). This sequence was found in a woman aged 50 to 65 with acute COVID-19. The CDR3 sequence: CASSPSRDRVAFYNEQFF. The DNA for the CDR3 is TGTGCCAGCAGTCCAAGTAGGGACAGGGTAGCTTTCTACAATGAGCAGTTCTTC.